The 17 T cell receptor beta chains listed next were all sequenced from one sample in a study of beta chain features in type 1 diabetes. Study-level points and caveats: Shortening of TCRB CDR3s, moderate but significant, appeared in all four CD4+ subsets of Type 1 diabetes patients.

The sequenced template was cDNA made from the entire isolated RNA. The protocol was immunoSEQ multiplex PCR, while the TCRdb copy is restricted to in-frame clones and leaves out a portion. The sample contains nearly 350,000 clones, over 7% of which appear only once. For these receptors, no antigen is known. Sample: central memory CD4+ T cells from blood. The receptor source for this set is a man in his thirties or forties with type 1 diabetes.

This clone came up a few times. J is TRBJ2-3 and V is TRBV5-4, with D possibly TRBD2 on 5 matching bases. The CDR3 runs 15 residues. V was shortened by 1 base and J by 4 bases, with 13 bases between the two germline ends. Germline loops: CDR1 SGHNT, CDR2 YYREEE (reference sequence). CDR3 sequence (DNA): TGTGCCAGCAGCTTGCGGGAAGAGTGGGCAGATACGCAGTATTTT. This gives the protein CASSLREEWADTQYF.

This clone was observed a few times. The chain carries TRBV5-1 and TRBJ1-5; D is possibly TRBD1 (5 bases). Germline loops: CDR1 SGHRS, CDR2 YFSETQ. The CDR3 consists of 13 residues. Trimming pared 1 base from V and 6 bases from J, leaving 8 bases between. CDR3 bases: TGCGCCAGCAGCTTGCAGGGTGGTCAGCCCCAGCATTTT. It yields the protein CASSLQGGQPQHF.

The J gene is TRBJ1-2, the V gene TRBV6-6; 7 positions agree with TRBD1. This CDR3 has 14 residues. V lost 7 bases, J lost 5 bases, and 10 bases stayed unmatched. The germline CDR1 and CDR2 sequences are MNHNY and SVGAGI (reference sequence). The CDR3 loop reads CASKTGEGPYGYTF. The CDR3 DNA reads TGTGCCAGCAAAACAGGGGAAGGACCTTATGGCTACACCTTC.

This clone appeared a few times. The CDR3: CASSRGFTEAFF. Here the CDR3 DNA reads TGTGCCAGCAGCAGGGGATTTACTGAAGCTTTCTTT. The rearrangement links TRBV7-9 to TRBJ1-1, with a tentative D call TRBD1 (5 bases). The CDR3 loop spans 12 amino acids. Germline V CDR1 and CDR2: SEHNR, FQNEAQ (reference sequence). Trimming removed 5 bases at V and 5 bases at J, with 9 bases between.

The chain recombines TRBV9 with TRBJ1-1; perhaps TRBD1 as D (6 bases). Trimming pared 2 bases from V and 3 bases from J, leaving 11 bases between. The germline CDR1 and CDR2 sequences are SGDLS and YYNGEE. The CDR3 is 14 residues long. The CDR3 nucleotides are TGTGCCAGCAGCGTCGGGGGCTGGGACACTGAAGCTTTCTTT. Amino acid sequence: CASSVGGWDTEAFF. The variable domain in full, with the rest retrieved from reference TRBV9 and TRBJ1-1, is DSGVTQTPKHLITATGQRVTLRCSPRSGDLSVYWYQQSLDQGLQFLIQYYNGEERAKGNILERFSAQQFPDLHSELNLSSLELGDSALYFCASSVGGWDTEAFFGQGTRLTVV.

The CDR3 nucleotides read TGTGCCAGCAGCTTAGATCTGGGGGCGGAAGGCTACACCTTC. Protein product: CASSLDLGAEGYTF. The chain links TRBV7-9 to TRBJ1-2; TRBD1 is a possible D gene (6 bases). Germline CDR1 and CDR2: SEHNR and FQNEAQ (reference sequence). V was clipped by 1 base and J by 8 bases, with 14 bases between them. The CDR3 loop spans 14 amino acids.

The chain has TRBV7-2 and TRBJ1-4; D ambiguous. Trimming left V 5 bases short and J 8 bases short, with 12 bases between. In germline, CDR1 is SGHTA, CDR2 FQGNSA. This CDR3 is 13 amino acids long. The CDR3 DNA is TGTGCCAGCAGCACGGCCCTGAAGGAAAAACTGTTTTTT. It translates to CASSTALKEKLFF.

In nucleotides, the CDR3 is TGTGCCAGCAGCCCCGGACTCATCACAGATACGCAGTATTTT. This codes for CASSPGLITDTQYF. This chain joins TRBV7-7 and TRBJ2-3; tentatively, D is TRBD2 (5 bases). V dropped 5 bases and J dropped 2 bases, with 11 bases sitting between them. The length of the CDR3 is 14 residues. CDR1 and CDR2 from the germline V gene are SSHAT and FNYEAQ (reference sequence).

This clone came up a few times. This specimen includes other DNA sequences encoding the same CDR3. The rearrangement uses TRBV11-2 and TRBJ2-7; tentative D call: TRBD1 (5 bases). Germline-derived CDR1 and CDR2 are SGHAT and FQNNGV. The CDR3 has 14 amino acids. Trimming pared 0 bases from V and 4 bases from J, leaving 10 bases between. In nucleotides, the CDR3 is TGTGCCAGCAGCTTAGATCGTGGGGCTTACGAGCAGTACTTC. It is translated as CASSLDRGAYEQYF.

This chain connects TRBV19 to TRBJ1-1, with 7 bases that match TRBD1. Per germline, CDR1 LNHDA and CDR2 SQIVND (reference sequence). The CDR3 is made up of 14 amino acids. V dropped 5 bases and J dropped 3; count of bases not matched to a gene: 6. The CDR3 nucleotides are TGTGCCAGTAGTTCGACAGGGAAGGACACTGAAGCTTTCTTT. Protein product: CASSSTGKDTEAFF.

CDR3 sequence (DNA): TGTGCCAGCAGCCCGGAGGCAGGCACCAATCAGCCCCAGCATTTT. The encoded protein is CASSPEAGTNQPQHF. The V gene is TRBV9, the J gene TRBJ1-5; D remains ambiguous. This CDR3 is built from 15 residues. V lost 4 bases and J 3 bases, leaving 14 bases between the germline ends. Germline assignment: CDR1 SGDLS and CDR2 YYNGEE.

This chain links TRBV19 with TRBJ2-1; 8 nucleotides match TRBD1. The CDR3 is made up of 15 amino acids. V was clipped by 4 bases and J by 2 bases; unmatched bases: 4. Germline loops: CDR1 LNHDA, CDR2 SQIVND (reference sequence). The CDR3 sequence: CASSTRTGPYNEQFF. The DNA of the CDR3 is TGTGCCAGTAGTACCCGGACAGGGCCCTACAATGAGCAGTTCTTC. Full variable domain (rest looked up from reference TRBV19 and TRBJ2-1): DGGITQSPKYLFRKEGQNVTLSCEQNLNHDAMYWYRQDPGQGLRLIYYSQIVNDFQKGDIAEGYSVSREKKESFPLTVTSAQKNPTAFYLCASSTRTGPYNEQFFGPGTRLTVL.

There are a few counts of this clone. The chain couples TRBV15 to TRBJ1-1; 7 bases agree with TRBD1. Germline V CDR1 and CDR2: LNHNV, YYDKDF (reference sequence). The CDR3 is 13 amino acids. V lost 5 bases, J lost 0 bases, and 0 bases stayed unmatched. CDR3 loop: CATSGQVNTEAFF. The CDR3 DNA follows: TGTGCCACCAGCGGACAGGTGAACACTGAAGCTTTCTTT.

The chain employs TRBV2 and TRBJ2-1; D is perhaps TRBD2 (5 bases). The CDR3 runs to 14 residues. V lost 6 bases to trimming and J lost 8 bases, with 17 bases between them. Germline loops: CDR1 SNHLY, CDR2 FYNNEI. DNA of the CDR3: TGTGCCAGCAGCTCGGCTAGAGCTAGCCATGAGCAGTTCTTC. This sequence encodes CASSSARASHEQFF. The full variable domain, its missing parts supplied by reference TRBV2 and TRBJ2-1, is EPEVTQTPSHQVTQMGQEVILRCVPISNHLYFYWYRQILGQKVEFLVSFYNNEISEKSEIFDDQFSVERPDGSNFTLKIRSTKLEDSAMYFCASSSARASHEQFFGPGTRLTVL.

The genes are TRBV7-9 and TRBJ2-7; no clear D gene. This CDR3 is 14 amino acids long. In germline, CDR1 is SEHNR, CDR2 FQNEAQ (reference sequence). V lost 5 bases and J lost 1, with 12 bases in between. The CDR3 is CASSRTPESYEQYF. The DNA of the CDR3 is TGTGCCAGCAGCCGCACCCCGGAATCCTACGAGCAGTACTTC. Based on the CDR3 plus reference TRBV7-9 and TRBJ2-7, the full variable domain is DTGVSQNPRHKITKRGQNVTFRCDPISEHNRLYWYRQTLGQGPEFLTYFQNEAQLEKSRLLSDRFSAERPKGSFSTLEIQRTEQGDSAMYLCASSRTPESYEQYFGPGTRLTVT.

This clone was seen a few times. The gene calls are TRBV7-6 and TRBJ2-5; 8 positions match TRBD2. The V gene end was trimmed by 4 bases and the J gene end by 3 bases; junction bases not matched to a gene: 4. The CDR3 loop spans 14 amino acids. Germline V gene sequence: CDR1 SGHVS, CDR2 FNYEAQ. The DNA of the CDR3 is TGTGCCAGCAGCTCCGGAGCGGGGGAAGAGACCCAGTACTTC. It codes for CASSSGAGEETQYF.

This clone has just a few counts. The genes are TRBV7-8 and TRBJ1-1; 9 bases are shared with TRBD1. V gave up 4 bases and J gave up 3 bases; unmatched junction bases: 15. Looked up from germline, CDR1 is SGHVS and CDR2 is FQNEAQ. This CDR3 comprises 18 residues. CDR3 sequence reads: CASSYTGTGFSMYTEAFF. Written as DNA, the CDR3 is TGTGCCAGCAGCTATACCGGGACAGGGTTTAGTATGTACACTGAAGCTTTCTTT.